These 25 T cell receptor beta chains were all obtained from the same sample, sequenced in a study of regulatory T cells in long-lasting Graves disease. Arm-PCR with iRepertoire HTBI primers amplified the CDR3 regions for these TCR beta libraries. TCRdb used MiXCR to reprocess the multiplex PCR reads, holding one entry per CDR3 protein. The table lists 550,000 or so distinct CDR3 sequences, about 11% of them singletons. Time point: newly diagnosed GD, antithyroid drugs for less than 3 months. Extracted PBMC RNA gave rise to the TCR library. The same sample was also used in a study of T cells in Graves' hyperthyroidism and ophthalmopathy.

The source was peripheral blood mononuclear cells (PBMCs), collected at new diagnosis, from a patient treated with antithyroid drugs. These receptors were obtained from a woman in her twenties or thirties with Graves disease.

This clonotype was seen repeatedly, ten times or more. The CDR3 nucleotides are TGTGCCAGCAGCGGAGGGACAGGGAGCAATCAGCCCCAGCATTTT. This gives the protein CASSGGTGSNQPQHF. The chain carries TRBV11-2 and TRBJ1-5; TRBD1 aligns across 9 bases. Germline loops: CDR1 SGHAT, CDR2 FQNNGV. After removal of 5 bases from V and 1 base from J, the junction contained 3 bases not matched to a gene. This CDR3 comprises 15 residues.

This clonotype was observed many times. CDR3 protein: CASSAVRESSYEQYF. The CDR3 coding sequence is TGTGCCAGCAGTGCCGTCCGGGAGTCCTCCTACGAGCAGTACTTC. This chain joins TRBV2 and TRBJ2-7, with a tentative D call TRBD2 (6 bases). The CDR3 contains 15 residues. Germline assignment: CDR1 SNHLY and CDR2 FYNNEI. The V and J ends lost 4 bases and 0 bases respectively, with 13 bases between them.

The sample holds many counts of this clonotype. The chain links TRBV14 to TRBJ2-1, with 10 nucleotides matching TRBD2. Looked up from germline, CDR1 is SGHDN and CDR2 is FVKESK. Trimming at V came to 0 bases and at J to 8 bases, leaving 7 bases not matched to a gene. The CDR3 length is 16 residues. The CDR3 nucleotides read TGTGCCAGCAGCCAAGAGGCTAGCGGGAGTGGCTATGAGCAGTTCTTC. This codes for CASSQEASGSGYEQFF.

This clonotype was picked up many times. The gene calls are TRBV19 and TRBJ2-3, with no clear D. The CDR3 is made up of 13 amino acids. Looked up from germline, CDR1 is LNHDA and CDR2 is SQIVND (reference sequence). V was pared by 6 bases and J by 6 bases, with 13 bases between. The CDR3 is CASSPRPRDTQYF. The CDR3 DNA sequence: TGTGCCAGTAGCCCCCGGCCTAGGGATACGCAGTATTTT.

This chain uses TRBV5-1 with TRBJ2-7; TRBD2 agrees at 8 bases. Germline V gives CDR1 SGHRS, CDR2 YFSETQ. There are 14 residues in the CDR3. V trimming: 3 bases; J trimming: 5 bases; junction bases outside the gene matches: 7. The CDR3 region is CASSSLAVANEQYF. The DNA for the CDR3 is TGCGCCAGCAGCTCACTAGCGGTGGCTAACGAGCAGTACTTC.

This clonotype has a count of ten or more. The CDR3 DNA follows: TGCAGCGTTGAGGGCGGGAGCTCCTACAATGAGCAGTTCTTC. Its translation: CSVEGGSSYNEQFF. This chain links TRBV29-1 with TRBJ2-1; 7 bases are shared with TRBD2. The CDR3 spans 14 residues. Germline CDR1 SQVTM, CDR2 ANQGSEA. With V trimmed by 3 bases and J by 0 bases, 2 bases remained unmatched.

This clonotype came up many times. The CDR3 is CASSPRGRANYGYTF. In nucleotides, the CDR3 is TGTGCCAGCAGCCCCAGGGGTCGCGCTAACTATGGCTACACCTTC. This chain links TRBV3-1 with TRBJ1-2; tentative D call: TRBD1 (6 bases). Germline assignment: CDR1 LGHDT and CDR2 YNNKEL (reference sequence). The V end lost 4 bases, the J end lost 0 bases, and 12 bases lay between the germline ends. The CDR3 has 15 residues.

This clonotype appeared many times. CDR3 nucleotides: TGTGCCAGCAGTACCCCGGGACAGTCCAAGGCTGGCTACACCTTC. Protein: CASSTPGQSKAGYTF. The chain carries TRBV28 and TRBJ1-2; 7 nucleotides agree with TRBD1. V was pared by 5 bases and J by 7 bases, with 13 bases of the junction left unmatched. The CDR3 totals 15 residues. CDR1 is MDHEN, CDR2 SYDVKM, per germline.

This clonotype was picked up a small number of times. The chain is built from TRBV18 and TRBJ1-5, with D unclear. Trimming removed 5 bases from V and 2 bases from J, with 7 bases in between. CDR1 KGHSH and CDR2 LQKENI come from the germline V gene. The CDR3 loop spans 13 amino acids. The CDR3 spells CASSEDGNQPQHF. CDR3 DNA sequence: TGTGCCAGCTCAGAGGATGGCAATCAGCCCCAGCATTTT.

Many counts were recorded for this clonotype. This CDR3 is CASSSLGDGANEKLFF. The CDR3 DNA is TGTGCCAGCAGTTCCCTCGGAGACGGTGCGAATGAAAAACTGTTTTTT. The J gene is TRBJ1-4, the V gene TRBV6-5; no clear D. The CDR3 has 16 amino acids. The V end lost 4 bases, the J end lost 5 bases, and 17 bases lay between the germline ends. Germline V gene sequence: CDR1 MNHEY, CDR2 SVGAGI.

In the case of this clonotype: With a much larger clone just one base away, this may be a read error. This chain links TRBV7-2 with TRBJ2-1; possible D gene TRBD2, 6 bases. The V gene's germline CDR1 is SGHTA and CDR2 FQGNSA. The CDR3 is made up of 16 amino acids. CDR3 DNA sequence: TGTGCCTGCAGCGTGGGCTCGGGGGACTTGGGCTATGAGCAGTTCTTC. Translating gives CACSVGSGDLGYEQFF. The full variable domain, in which reference TRBV7-2 and TRBJ2-1 provide the parts outside the CDR3, is GAGVSQSPSNKVTEKGKDVELRCDPISGHTALYWYRQSLGQGLEFLIYFQGNSAPDKSGLPSDRFSAERTGGSVSTLTIQRTQQEDSAVYLCACSVGSGDLGYEQFFGPGTRLTVL.

This clonotype was found many times. This chain connects TRBV11-2 to TRBJ2-2; D unclear. V lost 1 base to trimming and J lost 13 bases, with 7 bases between them. The germline V gene encodes CDR1 SGHAT and CDR2 FQNNGV. The CDR3 spans 11 residues. The CDR3: CASSLGARLFF. DNA of the CDR3: TGTGCCAGCAGCTTAGGGGCCCGGCTGTTTTTT.

This clonotype has ten or more counts. The chain carries TRBV2 and TRBJ2-3, with 8 bases matching TRBD2. The CDR3 spans 16 residues. V shed 3 bases, J shed 3 bases, and the junction held 8 bases outside the gene matches. Germline V CDR1 and CDR2: SNHLY, FYNNEI. The CDR3 region has the DNA TGTGCCAGCAGTGATTCGGGGACTAGTGGGACAGATACGCAGTATTTT. Protein product: CASSDSGTSGTDTQYF.

Notes on this clonotype: A much larger clonotype is one base distant, so this may be a read error. Here the CDR3 reads CASSQRGLAGPRGNEQSF. The CDR3 region has the DNA TGTGCCAGCAGTCAAAGAGGACTAGCGGGCCCGAGAGGCAATGAGCAGTCCTTC. V is TRBV7-2 and J is TRBJ2-1; 11 bases are shared with TRBD2. Germline CDR1 reads SGHTA; CDR2 reads FQGNSA. The CDR3 is 18 amino acids.

This clonotype has ten or more counts. CDR3 in DNA: TGTGCCAGCAGTTCCCCCCCCGGACAGCAACCTTATGGCTACACCTTC. Protein: CASSSPPGQQPYGYTF. The chain recombines TRBV28 with TRBJ1-2; perhaps TRBD1 as D (6 bases). This CDR3 is built from 16 residues. Trimming pared 4 bases from V and 5 bases from J, leaving 20 bases between. In germline, CDR1 is MDHEN, CDR2 SYDVKM.

This chain links TRBV6-1 with TRBJ2-1; D is tentatively TRBD1 or TRBD2 (5 bases each). V lost 6 bases and J 5 bases, leaving 14 bases between the germline ends. Germline V gene lookup returns CDR1 MNHNS and CDR2 SASEGT. This CDR3 contains 14 residues. The CDR3 reads CASSQPGRDNEQFF. The CDR3 nucleotides read TGTGCCAGCAGCCAACCGGGACGGGACAATGAGCAGTTCTTC.

This clonotype showed up just a few times. The gene calls are TRBV4-2 and TRBJ1-1; possible D gene TRBD1, 5 bases. The CDR3 contains 15 residues. V was shortened by 0 bases and J by 11 bases, with 19 bases between the two germline ends. CDR1 is LGHNA, CDR2 YNFKEQ, per germline. This CDR3 is CASSQEWGVISGAFF. DNA for the CDR3: TGTGCCAGCAGCCAAGAATGGGGGGTGATAAGCGGGGCTTTCTTT.

This clonotype turned up a few times. The chain combines TRBV7-9 with TRBJ2-7; 9 bases match TRBD1. CDR1 is SEHNR, CDR2 FQNEAQ, per germline (reference sequence). Germline trimming cut 6 bases from V and 6 bases from J; bases unmatched to any gene: 15. CDR3 size: 16 residues. The CDR3 reads CASRRKGTGSMGEQYF. In DNA, the CDR3 is TGTGCCAGCAGGCGCAAAGGGACAGGGTCAATGGGCGAGCAGTACTTC.

This rearrangement joins TRBV6-5 to TRBJ1-6; D unresolved. V was pared by 2 bases and J by 1 base, with 12 bases between. Germline V gene lookup returns CDR1 MNHEY and CDR2 SVGAGI. The CDR3 is made up of 17 amino acids. CDR3 coding DNA: TGTGCCAGCAGTTACGGGCGGGGAGGATCCTATAATTCACCCCTCCACTTT. Encoded protein: CASSYGRGGSYNSPLHF.

Ten or more counts support this clonotype. This chain links TRBV28 with TRBJ1-4; possibly TRBD1 for D (5 bases). Germline V gene sequence: CDR1 MDHEN, CDR2 SYDVKM. The CDR3 is made up of 16 amino acids. Trimming shortened V by 8 bases and J by 5 bases, and 21 bases separated the two germline ends. CDR3 coding DNA: TGTGCCAGCCGAGGGGCAGGTGCATCACTAAATGAAAAACTGTTTTTT. Its protein product is CASRGAGASLNEKLFF.

This clonotype was observed at least ten times. V and J are TRBV4-3 and TRBJ1-5; the D is unclear. The germline CDR1 and CDR2 sequences are LGHNA and YSLEER. The germline V and J ends were trimmed by 0 bases and 4 bases, with 4 bases remaining between them. The CDR3 totals 13 residues. The CDR3 nucleotides are TGCGCCAGCAGCCAAGACGGGAATCAGCCCCAGCATTTT. Translating gives CASSQDGNQPQHF.

The chain couples TRBV3-1 to TRBJ1-5, with D hard to call. The length of the CDR3 is 14 residues. Trimming took off 0 bases at V and 7 bases at J, with 10 bases between the two ends. CDR1 and CDR2 (germline): LGHDT, YNNKEL (reference sequence). The CDR3 DNA reads as TGTGCCAGCAGCCAAGAGTGGGGTAGGCAGCCCCAGCATTTT. This translates into CASSQEWGRQPQHF.

This clonotype showed up many times. The chain combines TRBV6-2 or TRBV6-3 with TRBJ1-2; D gene uncertain. Germline V gene data show CDR1 as MNHEY and CDR2 as SVGEGT. The CDR3 spans 14 residues. Deletions cut 8 bases from V and 4 bases from J, with 17 bases between. CDR3 residues: CASASRHSIYGYTF. CDR3 DNA sequence: TGTGCCAGCGCTTCACGACACAGCATCTATGGCTACACCTTC.

This clonotype was counted at least ten times. The chain links TRBV11-2 to TRBJ1-1, with TRBD1 matching over 9 bases. In germline, CDR1 is SGHAT, CDR2 FQNNGV. V lost 9 bases to trimming and J lost 11 bases; unmatched junction nucleotides: 10. This CDR3 spans 12 amino acids. DNA of the CDR3: TGTGCCAGTGGGGACAGGGCCGCTCGGGCTTTCTTT. It encodes CASGDRAARAFF.

The V and J genes are TRBV3-1 and TRBJ2-7; 8 bases agree with TRBD2. CDR3 length equals 15 residues. Germline-derived CDR1 and CDR2 are LGHDT and YNNKEL (reference sequence). With 1 base clipped from V and 1 base from J, the junction kept 3 bases outside the gene matches. DNA of the CDR3: TGTGCCAGCAGCCAAGGGACTAGCAGGTCCTACGAGCAGTACTTC. This encodes CASSQGTSRSYEQYF.